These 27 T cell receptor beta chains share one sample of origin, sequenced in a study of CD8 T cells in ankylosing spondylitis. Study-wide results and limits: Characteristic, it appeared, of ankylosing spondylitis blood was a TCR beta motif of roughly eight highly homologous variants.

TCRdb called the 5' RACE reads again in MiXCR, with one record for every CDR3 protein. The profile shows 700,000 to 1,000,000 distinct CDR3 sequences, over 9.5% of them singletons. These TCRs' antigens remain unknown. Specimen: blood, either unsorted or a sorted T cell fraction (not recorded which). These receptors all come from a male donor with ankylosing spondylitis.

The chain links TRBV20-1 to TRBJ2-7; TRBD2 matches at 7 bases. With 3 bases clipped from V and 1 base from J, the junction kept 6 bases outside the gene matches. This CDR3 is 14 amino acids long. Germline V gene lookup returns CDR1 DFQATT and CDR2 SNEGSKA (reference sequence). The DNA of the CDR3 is TGCAGTGCTAGTGGGAGGGCCCAGTCCTACGAGCAGTACTTC. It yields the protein CSASGRAQSYEQYF.

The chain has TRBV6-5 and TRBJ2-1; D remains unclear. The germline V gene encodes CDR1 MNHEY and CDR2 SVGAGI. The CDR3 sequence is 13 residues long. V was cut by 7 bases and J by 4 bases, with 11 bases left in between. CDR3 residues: CASTAPGYNEQFF. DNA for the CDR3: TGTGCCAGCACTGCTCCCGGATACAATGAGCAGTTCTTC.

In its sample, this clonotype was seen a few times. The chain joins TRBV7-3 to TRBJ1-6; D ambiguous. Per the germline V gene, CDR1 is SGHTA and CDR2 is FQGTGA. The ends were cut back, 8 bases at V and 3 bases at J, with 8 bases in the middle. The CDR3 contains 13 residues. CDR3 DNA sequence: TGTGCCAGCGGAACACGCTATAATTCACCCCTCCACTTT. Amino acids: CASGTRYNSPLHF.

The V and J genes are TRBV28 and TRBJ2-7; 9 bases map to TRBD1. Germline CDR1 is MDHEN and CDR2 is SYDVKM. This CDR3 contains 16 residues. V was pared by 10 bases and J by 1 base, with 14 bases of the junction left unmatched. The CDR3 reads CATRNTPGQGSYEQYF. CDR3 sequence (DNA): TGTGCCACCAGAAACACCCCGGGACAGGGATCCTACGAGCAGTACTTC.

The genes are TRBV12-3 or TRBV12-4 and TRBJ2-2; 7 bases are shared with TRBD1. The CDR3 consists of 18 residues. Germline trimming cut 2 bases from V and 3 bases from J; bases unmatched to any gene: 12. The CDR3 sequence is CASSLTGRGLKYTGELFF. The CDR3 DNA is TGTGCCAGCAGTTTAACCGGCAGGGGGTTAAAGTACACCGGGGAGCTGTTTTTT.

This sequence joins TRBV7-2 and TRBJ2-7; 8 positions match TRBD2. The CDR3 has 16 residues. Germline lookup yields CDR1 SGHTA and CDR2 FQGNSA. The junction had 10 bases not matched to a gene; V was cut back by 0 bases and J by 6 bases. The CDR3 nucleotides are TGTGCCAGCAGCTTAGCGAGTAGCGGGATTGGGGTCGAGCAGTACTTC. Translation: CASSLASSGIGVEQYF. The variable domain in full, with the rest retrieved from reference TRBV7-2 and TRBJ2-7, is GAGVSQSPSNKVTEKGKDVELRCDPISGHTALYWYRQSLGQGLEFLIYFQGNSAPDKSGLPSDRFSAERTGGSVSTLTIQRTQQEDSAVYLCASSLASSGIGVEQYFGPGTRLTVT.

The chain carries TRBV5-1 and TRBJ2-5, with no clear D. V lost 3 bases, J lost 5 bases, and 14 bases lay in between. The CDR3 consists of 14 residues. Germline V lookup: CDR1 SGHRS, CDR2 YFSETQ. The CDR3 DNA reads TGCGCCAGCAGCTCCGCCAGGAAGACGGAGACCCAGTACTTC. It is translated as CASSSARKTETQYF.

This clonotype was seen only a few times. The CDR3, as DNA: TGTGCCAGCAGTTTAAAGGGTGGTGAGCAGTTCTTC. Translation: CASSLKGGEQFF. The chain is built from TRBV28 and TRBJ2-1; no clear D. With 2 bases removed from V and 9 bases from J, the gap between germline ends came to 8 bases. The CDR3 sequence is 12 residues long. Germline loops: CDR1 MDHEN, CDR2 SYDVKM.

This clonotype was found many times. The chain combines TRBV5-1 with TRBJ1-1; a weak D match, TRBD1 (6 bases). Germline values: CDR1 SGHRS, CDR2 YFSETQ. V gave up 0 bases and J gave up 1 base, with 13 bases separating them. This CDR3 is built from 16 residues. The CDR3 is CASSLGPAGENTEAFF. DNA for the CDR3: TGCGCCAGCAGCTTGGGACCGGCAGGGGAGAACACTGAAGCTTTCTTT.

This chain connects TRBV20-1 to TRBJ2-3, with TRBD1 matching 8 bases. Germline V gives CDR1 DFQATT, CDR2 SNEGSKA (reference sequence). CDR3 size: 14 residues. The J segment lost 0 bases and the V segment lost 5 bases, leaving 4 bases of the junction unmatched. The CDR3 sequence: CSAVGTGSTDTQYF. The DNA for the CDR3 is TGCAGTGCTGTCGGGACAGGTAGCACAGATACGCAGTATTTT.

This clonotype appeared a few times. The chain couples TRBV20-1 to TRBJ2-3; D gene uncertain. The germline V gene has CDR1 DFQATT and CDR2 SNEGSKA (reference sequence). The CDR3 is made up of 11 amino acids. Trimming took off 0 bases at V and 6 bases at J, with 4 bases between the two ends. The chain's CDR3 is CSAREDDTQYF. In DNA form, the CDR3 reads TGCAGTGCTAGAGAAGACGATACGCAGTATTTT.

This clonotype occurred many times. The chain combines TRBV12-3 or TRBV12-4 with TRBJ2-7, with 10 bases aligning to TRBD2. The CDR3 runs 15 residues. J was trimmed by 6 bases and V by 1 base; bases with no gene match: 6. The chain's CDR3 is CASSLGLAGVGEQYF. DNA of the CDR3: TGTGCCAGCAGTTTAGGGCTAGCGGGAGTCGGCGAGCAGTACTTC.

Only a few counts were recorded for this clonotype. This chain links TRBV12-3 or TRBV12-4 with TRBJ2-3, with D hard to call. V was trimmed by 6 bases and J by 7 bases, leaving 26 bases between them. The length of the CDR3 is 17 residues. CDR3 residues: CASSHHIYPGPAYTQYF. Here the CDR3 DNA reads TGTGCCAGCAGCCACCACATTTACCCTGGACCCGCATATACGCAGTATTTT.

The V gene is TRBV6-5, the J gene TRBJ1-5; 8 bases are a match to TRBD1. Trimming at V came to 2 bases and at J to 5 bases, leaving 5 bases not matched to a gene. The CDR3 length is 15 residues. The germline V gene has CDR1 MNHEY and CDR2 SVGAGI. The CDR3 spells CASSYPQGADQPQHF. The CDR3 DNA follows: TGTGCCAGCAGTTACCCCCAGGGGGCCGATCAGCCCCAGCATTTT.

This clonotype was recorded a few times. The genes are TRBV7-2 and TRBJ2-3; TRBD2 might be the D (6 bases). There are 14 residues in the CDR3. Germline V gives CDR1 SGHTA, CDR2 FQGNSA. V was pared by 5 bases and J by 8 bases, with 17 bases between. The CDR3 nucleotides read TGTGCCAGCAGCGCGGGACCCAGCGGAGGTACGCAGTATTTT. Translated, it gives CASSAGPSGGTQYF.

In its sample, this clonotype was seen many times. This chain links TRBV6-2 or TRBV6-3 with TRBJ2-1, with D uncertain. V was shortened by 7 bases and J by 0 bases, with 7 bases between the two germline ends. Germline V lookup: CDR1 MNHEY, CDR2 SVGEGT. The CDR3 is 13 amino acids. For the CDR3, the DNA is TGTGCCAGCAAATGGGGCTCCTACAATGAGCAGTTCTTC. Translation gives CASKWGSYNEQFF.

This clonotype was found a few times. CDR3 sequence (DNA): TGTGCCAGCAATCCCCCCCTGGGGGCCCAGTACTTC. As protein: CASNPPLGAQYF. This chain joins TRBV7-9 and TRBJ2-5; D possibly uses TRBD1 or TRBD2 (5 bases each). CDR1 is SEHNR and CDR2 is FQNEAQ in the germline V gene (reference sequence). The V end lost 7 bases, the J end lost 9 bases, and 15 bases lay between the germline ends. This CDR3 has 12 amino acids.

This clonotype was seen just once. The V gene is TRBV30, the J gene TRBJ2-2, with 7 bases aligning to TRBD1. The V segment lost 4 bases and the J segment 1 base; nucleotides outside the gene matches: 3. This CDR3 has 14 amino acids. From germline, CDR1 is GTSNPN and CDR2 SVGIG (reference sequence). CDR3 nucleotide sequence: TGTGCCTGGAAGACAGGGATGAACACCGGGGAGCTGTTTTTT. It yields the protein CAWKTGMNTGELFF.

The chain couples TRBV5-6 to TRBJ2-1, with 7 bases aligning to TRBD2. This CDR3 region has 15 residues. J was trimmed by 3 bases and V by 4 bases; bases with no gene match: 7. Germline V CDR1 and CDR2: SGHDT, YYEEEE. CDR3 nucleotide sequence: TGTGCCAGCAGCCCTAAAGCGGGGTACTACAATGAGCAGTTCTTC. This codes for CASSPKAGYYNEQFF.

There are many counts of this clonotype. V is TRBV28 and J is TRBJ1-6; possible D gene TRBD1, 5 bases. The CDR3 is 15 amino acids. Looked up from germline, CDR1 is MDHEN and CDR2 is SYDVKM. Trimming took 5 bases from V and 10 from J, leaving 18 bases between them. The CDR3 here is CASSILSVGRSPLHF. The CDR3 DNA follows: TGTGCCAGCAGTATCCTATCTGTGGGACGATCACCCCTCCACTTT.

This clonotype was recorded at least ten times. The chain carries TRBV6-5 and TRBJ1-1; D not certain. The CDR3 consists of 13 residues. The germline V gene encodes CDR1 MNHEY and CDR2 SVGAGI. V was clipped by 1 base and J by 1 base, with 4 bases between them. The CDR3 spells CASSYYKNTEAFF. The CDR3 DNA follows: TGTGCCAGCAGTTACTATAAGAACACTGAAGCTTTCTTT.

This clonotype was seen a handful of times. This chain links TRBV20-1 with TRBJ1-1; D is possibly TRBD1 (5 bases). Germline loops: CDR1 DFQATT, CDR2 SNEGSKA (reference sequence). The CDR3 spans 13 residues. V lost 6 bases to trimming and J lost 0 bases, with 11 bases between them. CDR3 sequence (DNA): TGCAGTGCACCGGGACCGATGAACACTGAAGCTTTCTTT. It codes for CSAPGPMNTEAFF.

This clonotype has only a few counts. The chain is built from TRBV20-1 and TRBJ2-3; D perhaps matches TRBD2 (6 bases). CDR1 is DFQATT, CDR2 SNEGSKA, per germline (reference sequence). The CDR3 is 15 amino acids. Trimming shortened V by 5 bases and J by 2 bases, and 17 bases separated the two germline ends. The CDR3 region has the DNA TGCAGTGCTCATTTTCTAGGGGACTTCACAGATACGCAGTATTTT. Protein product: CSAHFLGDFTDTQYF.

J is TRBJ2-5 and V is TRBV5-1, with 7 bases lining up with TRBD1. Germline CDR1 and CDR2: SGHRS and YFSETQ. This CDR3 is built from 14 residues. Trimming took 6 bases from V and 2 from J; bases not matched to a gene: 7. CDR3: CASTLGTVQETQYF. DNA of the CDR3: TGCGCCAGCACCTTAGGGACAGTTCAAGAGACCCAGTACTTC.

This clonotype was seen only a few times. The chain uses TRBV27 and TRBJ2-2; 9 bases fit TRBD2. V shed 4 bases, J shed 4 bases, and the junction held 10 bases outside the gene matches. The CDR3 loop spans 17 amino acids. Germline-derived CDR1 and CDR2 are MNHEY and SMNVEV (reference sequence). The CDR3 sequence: CASSSISGRKVTGELFF. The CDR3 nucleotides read TGTGCCAGCAGTTCGATTAGCGGGAGAAAGGTCACCGGGGAGCTGTTTTTT.

The chain's CDR3 is CSAREGKHTEAFF. The CDR3 coding sequence is TGCAGTGCTAGGGAGGGGAAGCACACTGAAGCTTTCTTT. V and J are TRBV20-1 and TRBJ1-1; D is perhaps TRBD1 (5 bases). The CDR3 contains 13 residues. Germline CDR1 DFQATT, CDR2 SNEGSKA (reference sequence). V lost 3 bases to trimming and J lost 3 bases, with 11 bases between them.

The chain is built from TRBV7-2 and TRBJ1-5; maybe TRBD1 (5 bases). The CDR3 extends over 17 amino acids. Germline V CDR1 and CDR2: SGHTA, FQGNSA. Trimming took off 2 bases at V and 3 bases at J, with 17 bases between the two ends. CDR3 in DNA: TGTGCCAGCAGCTTACTTAGTGTGGGGCCGGTCAATCAGCCCCAGCATTTT. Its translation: CASSLLSVGPVNQPQHF.